This is a list of T cell receptor beta chains from one sample in a study of T cell repertoires in cytomegalovirus infection. One entry per CDR3 protein results from TCRdb running MiXCR on the reads. The sample consists of nearly 700,000 distinct CDR3 sequences, around 35% of them appearing once. No cognate antigen is known for these TCRs. This specimen consisted of cultured PBMCs, obtained from culture after CMV antigen stimulation. The receptor source for this set is a human donor in good health (CMV status not recorded). Some clones in this sample may be carry-over from other donors' samples. CDR3s include the opening cysteine and the closing phenylalanine or tryptophan. The D gene is left open where the match is weak. Where a row states a size, it is once, few, many or the class of an expanded clone; other rows omit it.

d_call j_call clone_size v_call cdr3_nt cdr3_aa
. TRBJ1-1 few TRBV19 TGTGCCAGTATCTCCAGGCTAAGAGCCAACACTGAAGCTTTCTTT CASISRLRANTEAFF
. TRBJ2-5 once TRBV2 TGTGCCAGCGGGGACCGCGTCTCCCAAGAGACCCAGTACTTC CASGDRVSQETQYF
TRBD2 TRBJ2-3 . TRBV7-9 TGTGCCAGCAGCTTATGGCGGGAGCTCACAGATACGCAGTATTTT CASSLWRELTDTQYF
. TRBJ2-1 . TRBV20-1 TGCAGTGCGCCCGCAGGGTTCTCGCCCTACAATGAGCAGTTCTTC CSAPAGFSPYNEQFF
. TRBJ2-7 few TRBV19 TGTGCCAGTAGTATAGCCAAGAACTACGAGCAGTACTTC CASSIAKNYEQYF
. TRBJ2-1 many TRBV4-2 TGTGCCAGCAGCCAAGAAGCGGACTACGACAATGAGCAGTTCTTC CASSQEADYDNEQFF
TRBD2 TRBJ2-1 . TRBV20-1 TGCAGTGCGTCGAGGGCGGGGGGGCTCTACAATGAGCAGTTCTTC CSASRAGGLYNEQFF
. TRBJ1-1 . TRBV12-3/TRBV12-4 TGTGCCAGCAGTTCTTGGGTCGGAGCTGAAGCTTTCTTT CASSSWVGAEAFF
. TRBJ1-1 . TRBV7-6 TGTGCCAGCAGCCCCACGGGGGGGGGTGGGACTGAAGCTTTCTTT CASSPTGGGGTEAFF
TRBD2 TRBJ2-1 . TRBV7-8 TGTGCCAGCAGCCCTCGGGGGGGACGCCGTAATGAGCAGTTCTTC CASSPRGGRRNEQFF
. TRBJ1-2 . TRBV6-1 TGTGCCAGCAGTGAAGCGCCGGGTCAGAGTAGCTACACCTTC CASSEAPGQSSYTF
. TRBJ2-7 . TRBV20-1 TGCAGTGCCCCCGATAGCTCCTACGAGCAGTACTTC CSAPDSSYEQYF
TRBD2 TRBJ2-3 . TRBV7-2 TGTGCCAGCATCCTAGGGGCTAGCGGGAGGATGGCGCAGTATTTT CASILGASGRMAQYF
. TRBJ1-1 many TRBV28 TGTGCCAGCGGGGGGTTCCAGGGCACTGAAGCTTTCTTT CASGGFQGTEAFF
. TRBJ2-3 . TRBV4-3 TGCGCCAGCAGCCAGAGGGGGTGGGCAGGTTGGGCAGATACGCAGTATTTT CASSQRGWAGWADTQYF
. TRBJ1-3 few TRBV7-6 TGTGCCAGCAGCCCTGCCGGCTATGGAAACACCATATATTTT CASSPAGYGNTIYF
. TRBJ2-3 few TRBV11-3 TGTGCCAGCAGCCCCGGCGTCGGACAGCCAGATACGCAGTATTTT CASSPGVGQPDTQYF
TRBD1 TRBJ2-5 . TRBV20-1 TGCAGTGCTAGCAGGGGGCGGAAGACCCAGTACTTC CSASRGRKTQYF